This T cell receptor (beta chain) was captured in a study of Graves' ophthalmopathy and Graves' hyperthyroidism. Points from the study as a whole: Most thyroid clonotypes expanded beyond 0.001 frequency were also found in blood.

This CDR3 contains 13 residues. Trimming at V came to 1 base and at J to 6 bases, leaving 2 bases not matched to a gene. Germline CDR1 and CDR2: SGHTA and FQGNSA. Certain patients, namely those with other autoimmune diseases, uncontrolled infections, pregnancy or lactation, were excluded. Clinicians diagnosed using symptoms, serum thyroxine, TRAb, thyroid ultrasound and orbital computed tomography. Out of around 9.5 ml of fresh peripheral blood, PBMCs were obtained. The authors amplified TCR beta CDR3 regions from RNA transcripts. The first round was an RT-PCR with HTBI primers, and the second round was a multiplex PCR. One entry per CDR3 protein results from TCRdb running MiXCR on the multiplex PCR reads. Of some 390,000 distinct CDR3 sequences listed, about 18% were seen once; the top ten hold roughly 1.4%. In its sample, this clonotype was seen many times. Its antigen is as yet unknown.

Sequencing was carried out using peripheral blood. The receptor's source is a woman aged 18-29 years with Graves' ophthalmopathy. The chain couples TRBV7-2 to TRBJ2-7; TRBD1 aligns across 8 bases. Written as DNA, the CDR3 is TGTGCCAGCAGCTTAGAAGGGACAGGCGAGCAGTACTTC. Its protein is CASSLEGTGEQYF.